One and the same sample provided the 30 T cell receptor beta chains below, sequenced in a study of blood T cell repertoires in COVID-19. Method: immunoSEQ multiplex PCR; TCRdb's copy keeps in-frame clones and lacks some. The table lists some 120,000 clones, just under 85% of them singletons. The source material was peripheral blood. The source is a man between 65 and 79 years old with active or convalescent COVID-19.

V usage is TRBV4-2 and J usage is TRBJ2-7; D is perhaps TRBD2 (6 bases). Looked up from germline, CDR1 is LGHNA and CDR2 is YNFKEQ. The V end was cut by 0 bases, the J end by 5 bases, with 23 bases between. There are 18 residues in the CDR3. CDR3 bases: TGTGCCAGCAGCCAAGATATTGTACGGGGACTGGTGAGTGACGAGCAGTACTTC. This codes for CASSQDIVRGLVSDEQYF.

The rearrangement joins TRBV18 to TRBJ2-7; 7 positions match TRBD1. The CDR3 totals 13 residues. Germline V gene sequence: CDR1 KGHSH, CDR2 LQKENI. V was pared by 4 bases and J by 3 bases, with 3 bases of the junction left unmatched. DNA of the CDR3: TGTGCCAGCTCACGGGGACAGAACTACGAGCAGTACTTC. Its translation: CASSRGQNYEQYF.

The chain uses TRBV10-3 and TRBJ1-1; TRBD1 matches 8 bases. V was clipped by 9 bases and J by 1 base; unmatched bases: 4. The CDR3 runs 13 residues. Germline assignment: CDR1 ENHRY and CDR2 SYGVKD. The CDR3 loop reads CAMGQEANTEAFF. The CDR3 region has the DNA TGTGCCATGGGACAGGAGGCGAACACTGAAGCTTTCTTT.

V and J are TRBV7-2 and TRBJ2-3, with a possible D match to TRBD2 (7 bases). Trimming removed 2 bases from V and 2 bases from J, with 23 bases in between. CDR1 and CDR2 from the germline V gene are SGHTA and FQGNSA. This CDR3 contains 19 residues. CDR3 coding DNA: TGTGCCAGCAGCTTAAGAGTTGGTGGGGGGGGGCCCGACACAGATACGCAGTATTTT. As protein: CASSLRVGGGGPDTDTQYF.

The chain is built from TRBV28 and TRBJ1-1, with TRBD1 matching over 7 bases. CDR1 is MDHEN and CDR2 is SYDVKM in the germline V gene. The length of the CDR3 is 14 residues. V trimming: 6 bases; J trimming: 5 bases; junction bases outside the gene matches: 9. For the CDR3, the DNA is TGTGCCAGCAGGCTAGTAGGGGGCTGGACTGAAGCTTTCTTT. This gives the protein CASRLVGGWTEAFF.

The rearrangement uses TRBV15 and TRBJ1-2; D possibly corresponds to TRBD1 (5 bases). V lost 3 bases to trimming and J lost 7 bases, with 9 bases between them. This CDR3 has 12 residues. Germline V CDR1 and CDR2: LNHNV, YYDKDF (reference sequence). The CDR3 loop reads CATSRQGRGYTF. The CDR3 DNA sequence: TGTGCCACCAGCAGGCAGGGCCGTGGCTACACCTTC.

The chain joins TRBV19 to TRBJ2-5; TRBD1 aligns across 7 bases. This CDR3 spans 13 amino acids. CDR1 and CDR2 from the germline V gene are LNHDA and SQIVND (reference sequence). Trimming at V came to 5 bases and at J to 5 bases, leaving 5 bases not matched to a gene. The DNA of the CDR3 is TGTGCCAGTAGTCCCCAGGACAGGGAGACCCAGTACTTC. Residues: CASSPQDRETQYF. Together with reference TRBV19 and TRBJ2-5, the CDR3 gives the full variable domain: DGGITQSPKYLFRKEGQNVTLSCEQNLNHDAMYWYRQDPGQGLRLIYYSQIVNDFQKGDIAEGYSVSREKKESFPLTVTSAQKNPTAFYLCASSPQDRETQYFGPGTRLLVL.

For the CDR3, the DNA is TGTGCCAGCAGCCTCCTAGCGGGAGGGGGCTCCTACGAGCAGTACTTC. This gives the protein CASSLLAGGGSYEQYF. This chain joins TRBV7-8 and TRBJ2-7; 12 bases are a match to TRBD2. Germline-derived CDR1 and CDR2 are SGHVS and FQNEAQ. Trimming removed 5 bases from V and 0 bases from J; junction bases left unmatched: 5. The CDR3 is 16 amino acids. The full variable domain, completed using reference TRBV7-8 and TRBJ2-7, is GAGVSQSPRYKVAKRGQDVALRCDPISGHVSLFWYQQALGQGPEFLTYFQNEAQLDKSGLPSDRFFAERPEGSVSTLKIQRTQQEDSAVYLCASSLLAGGGSYEQYFGPGTRLTVT.

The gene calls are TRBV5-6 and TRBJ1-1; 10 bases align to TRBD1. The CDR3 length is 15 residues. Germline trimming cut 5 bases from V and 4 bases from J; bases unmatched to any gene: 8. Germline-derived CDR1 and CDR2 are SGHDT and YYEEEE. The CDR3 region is CASSLTGQGSTEAFF. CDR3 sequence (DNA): TGTGCCAGCAGTTTAACGGGACAGGGGAGCACTGAAGCTTTCTTT. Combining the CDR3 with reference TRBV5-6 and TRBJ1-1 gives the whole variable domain DAGVTQSPTHLIKTRGQQVTLRCSPKSGHDTVSWYQQALGQGPQFIFQYYEEEERQRGNFPDRFSGHQFPNYSSELNVNALLLGDSALYLCASSLTGQGSTEAFFGQGTRLTVV.

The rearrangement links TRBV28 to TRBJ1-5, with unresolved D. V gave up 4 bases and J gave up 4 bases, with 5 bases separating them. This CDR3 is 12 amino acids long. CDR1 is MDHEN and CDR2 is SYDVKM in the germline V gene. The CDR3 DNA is TGTGCCAGCAGTTCCCCAAATCAGCCCCAGCATTTT. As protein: CASSSPNQPQHF.

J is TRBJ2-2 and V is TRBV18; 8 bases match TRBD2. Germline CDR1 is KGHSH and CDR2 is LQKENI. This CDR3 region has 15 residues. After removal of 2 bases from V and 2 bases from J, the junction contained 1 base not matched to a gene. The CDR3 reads CASSPRTSNTGELFF. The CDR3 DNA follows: TGTGCCAGCTCACCAAGGACTAGCAACACCGGGGAGCTGTTTTTT.

CDR3 nucleotides: TGTGCCAGCACCTTTGGGGGCCTCGAGCAGTACTTC. It encodes CASTFGGLEQYF. The rearrangement links TRBV7-2 to TRBJ2-7; D is possibly TRBD1 (6 bases). V dropped 7 bases and J dropped 6 bases, with 13 bases sitting between them. The CDR3 runs 12 residues. Germline CDR1 is SGHTA and CDR2 is FQGNSA.

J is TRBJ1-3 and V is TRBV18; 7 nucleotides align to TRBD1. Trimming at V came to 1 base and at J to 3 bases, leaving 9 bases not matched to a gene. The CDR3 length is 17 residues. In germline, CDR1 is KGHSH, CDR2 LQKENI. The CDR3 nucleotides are TGTGCCAGCTCACCACTACGGACAGGCTCGCGTGGAAACACCATATATTTT. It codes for CASSPLRTGSRGNTIYF.

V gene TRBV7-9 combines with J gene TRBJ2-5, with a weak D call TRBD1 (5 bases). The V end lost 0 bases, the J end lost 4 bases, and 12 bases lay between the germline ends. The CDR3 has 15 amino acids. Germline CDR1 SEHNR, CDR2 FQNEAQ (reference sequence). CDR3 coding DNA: TGTGCCAGCAGCTTAGCGCGGTCAGGGCCAGAGACCCAGTACTTC. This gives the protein CASSLARSGPETQYF.

CDR3: CASRLGGNTEAFF. CDR3 nucleotide sequence: TGTGCCAGCAGGCTGGGGGGTAACACTGAAGCTTTCTTT. This rearrangement joins TRBV7-9 to TRBJ1-1, with D perhaps TRBD1 (5 bases). CDR3 length: 13 residues. Germline V gives CDR1 SEHNR, CDR2 FQNEAQ (reference sequence). Trimming cost V 6 bases and J 2 bases, with 10 bases left between them.

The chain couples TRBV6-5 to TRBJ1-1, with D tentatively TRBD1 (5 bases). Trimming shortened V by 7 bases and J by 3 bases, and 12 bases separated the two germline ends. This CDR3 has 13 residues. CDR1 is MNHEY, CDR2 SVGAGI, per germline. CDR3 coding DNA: TGTGCCAGCACCCCCTGGGGGGACACTGAAGCTTTCTTT. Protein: CASTPWGDTEAFF.

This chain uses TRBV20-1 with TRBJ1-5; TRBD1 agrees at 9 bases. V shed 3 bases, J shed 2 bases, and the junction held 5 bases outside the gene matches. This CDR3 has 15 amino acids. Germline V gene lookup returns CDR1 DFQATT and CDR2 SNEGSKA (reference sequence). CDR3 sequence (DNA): TGCAGTGCTAGTGATGACAGGGGGGGCAATCAGCCCCAGCATTTT. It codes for CSASDDRGGNQPQHF.

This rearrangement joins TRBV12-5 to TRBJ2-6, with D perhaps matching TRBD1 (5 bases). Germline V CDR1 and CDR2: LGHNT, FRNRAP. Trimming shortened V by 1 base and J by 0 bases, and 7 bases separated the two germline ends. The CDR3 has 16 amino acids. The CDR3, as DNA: TGTGCTAGTGGTTTGGCAGGACACTCTGGGGCCAACGTCCTGACTTTC. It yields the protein CASGLAGHSGANVLTF. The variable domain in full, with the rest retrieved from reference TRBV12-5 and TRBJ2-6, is DARVTQTPRHKVTEMGQEVTMRCQPILGHNTVFWYRQTMMQGLELLAYFRNRAPLDDSGMPKDRFSAEMPDATLATLKIQPSEPRDSAVYFCASGLAGHSGANVLTFGAGSRLTVL.

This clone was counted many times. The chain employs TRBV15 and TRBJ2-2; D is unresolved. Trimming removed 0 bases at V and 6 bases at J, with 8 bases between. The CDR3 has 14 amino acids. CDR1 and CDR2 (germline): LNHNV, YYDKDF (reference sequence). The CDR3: CATSRDRVPGELFF. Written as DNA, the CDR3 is TGTGCCACCAGCAGAGATCGGGTCCCCGGGGAGCTGTTTTTT.

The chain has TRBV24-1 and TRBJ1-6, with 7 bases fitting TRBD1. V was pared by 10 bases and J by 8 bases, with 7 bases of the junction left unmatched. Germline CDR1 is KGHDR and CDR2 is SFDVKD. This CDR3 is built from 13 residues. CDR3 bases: TGTGCCACAGAACATGGACAGGATTCACCCCTCCACTTT. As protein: CATEHGQDSPLHF.

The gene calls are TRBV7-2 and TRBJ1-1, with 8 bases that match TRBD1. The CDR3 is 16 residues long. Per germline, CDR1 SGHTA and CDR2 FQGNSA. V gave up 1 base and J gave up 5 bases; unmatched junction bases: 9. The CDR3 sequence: CASSLGVSGGATEAFF. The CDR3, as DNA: TGTGCCAGCAGCTTAGGTGTCTCAGGGGGCGCGACTGAAGCTTTCTTT.

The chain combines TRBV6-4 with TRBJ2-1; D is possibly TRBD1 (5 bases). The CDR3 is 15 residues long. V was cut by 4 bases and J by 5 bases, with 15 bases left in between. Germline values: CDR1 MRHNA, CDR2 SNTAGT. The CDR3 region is CASSVFGRADNEQFF. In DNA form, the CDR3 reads TGTGCCAGCAGTGTGTTCGGCAGGGCCGACAATGAGCAGTTCTTC.

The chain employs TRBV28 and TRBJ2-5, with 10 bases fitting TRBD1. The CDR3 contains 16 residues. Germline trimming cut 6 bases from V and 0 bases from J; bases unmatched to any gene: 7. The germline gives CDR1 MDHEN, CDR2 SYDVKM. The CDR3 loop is CASSLWTGGDQETQYF. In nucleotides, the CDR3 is TGTGCCAGCAGCCTCTGGACAGGGGGTGACCAAGAGACCCAGTACTTC.

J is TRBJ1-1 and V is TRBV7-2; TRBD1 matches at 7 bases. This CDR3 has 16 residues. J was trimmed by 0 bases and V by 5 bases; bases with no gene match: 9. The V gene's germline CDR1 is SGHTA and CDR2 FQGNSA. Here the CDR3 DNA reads TGTGCCAGCAGCCCCAGGAGGGGGCAGCTGAACACTGAAGCTTTCTTT. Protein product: CASSPRRGQLNTEAFF.

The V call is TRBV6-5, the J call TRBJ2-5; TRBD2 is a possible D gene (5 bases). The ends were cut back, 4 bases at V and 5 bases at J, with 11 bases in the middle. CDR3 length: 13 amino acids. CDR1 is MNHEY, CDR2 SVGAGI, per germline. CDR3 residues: CASSLPGGETQYF. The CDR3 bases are TGTGCCAGCAGTTTACCAGGCGGGGAGACCCAGTACTTC.

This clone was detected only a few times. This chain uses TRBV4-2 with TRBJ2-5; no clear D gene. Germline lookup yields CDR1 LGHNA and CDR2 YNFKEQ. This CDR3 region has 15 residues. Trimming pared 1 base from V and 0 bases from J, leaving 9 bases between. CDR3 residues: CASSQAGRNQETQYF. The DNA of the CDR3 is TGTGCCAGCAGCCAAGCAGGCCGGAACCAAGAGACCCAGTACTTC.

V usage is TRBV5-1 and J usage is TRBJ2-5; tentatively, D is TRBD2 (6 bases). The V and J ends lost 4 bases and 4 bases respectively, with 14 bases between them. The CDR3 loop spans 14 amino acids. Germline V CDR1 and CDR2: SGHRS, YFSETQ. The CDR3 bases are TGCGCCAGCAGCATCGGGACTCCTCGAGAGACCCAGTACTTC. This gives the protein CASSIGTPRETQYF.

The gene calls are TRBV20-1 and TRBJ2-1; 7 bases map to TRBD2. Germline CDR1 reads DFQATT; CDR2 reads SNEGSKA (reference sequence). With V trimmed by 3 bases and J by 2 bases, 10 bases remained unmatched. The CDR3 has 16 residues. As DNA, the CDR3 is TGCAGTGCTAGTGAGGGAGGGCTAGCAGCCTACAATGAGCAGTTCTTC. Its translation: CSASEGGLAAYNEQFF.

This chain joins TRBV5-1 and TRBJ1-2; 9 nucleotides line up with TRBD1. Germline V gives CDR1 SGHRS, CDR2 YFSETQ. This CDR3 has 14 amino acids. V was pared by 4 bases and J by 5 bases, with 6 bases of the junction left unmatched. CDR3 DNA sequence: TGCGCCAGCAGCGAAGACAGGGGGAGGTATGGCTACACCTTC. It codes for CASSEDRGRYGYTF.

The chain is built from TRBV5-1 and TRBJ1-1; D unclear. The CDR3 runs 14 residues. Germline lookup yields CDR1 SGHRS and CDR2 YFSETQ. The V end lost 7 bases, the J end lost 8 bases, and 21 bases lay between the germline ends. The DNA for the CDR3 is TGCGCCAGCCGACCCGCGAGCGGCTCTTACGAAGCTTTCTTT. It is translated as CASRPASGSYEAFF.